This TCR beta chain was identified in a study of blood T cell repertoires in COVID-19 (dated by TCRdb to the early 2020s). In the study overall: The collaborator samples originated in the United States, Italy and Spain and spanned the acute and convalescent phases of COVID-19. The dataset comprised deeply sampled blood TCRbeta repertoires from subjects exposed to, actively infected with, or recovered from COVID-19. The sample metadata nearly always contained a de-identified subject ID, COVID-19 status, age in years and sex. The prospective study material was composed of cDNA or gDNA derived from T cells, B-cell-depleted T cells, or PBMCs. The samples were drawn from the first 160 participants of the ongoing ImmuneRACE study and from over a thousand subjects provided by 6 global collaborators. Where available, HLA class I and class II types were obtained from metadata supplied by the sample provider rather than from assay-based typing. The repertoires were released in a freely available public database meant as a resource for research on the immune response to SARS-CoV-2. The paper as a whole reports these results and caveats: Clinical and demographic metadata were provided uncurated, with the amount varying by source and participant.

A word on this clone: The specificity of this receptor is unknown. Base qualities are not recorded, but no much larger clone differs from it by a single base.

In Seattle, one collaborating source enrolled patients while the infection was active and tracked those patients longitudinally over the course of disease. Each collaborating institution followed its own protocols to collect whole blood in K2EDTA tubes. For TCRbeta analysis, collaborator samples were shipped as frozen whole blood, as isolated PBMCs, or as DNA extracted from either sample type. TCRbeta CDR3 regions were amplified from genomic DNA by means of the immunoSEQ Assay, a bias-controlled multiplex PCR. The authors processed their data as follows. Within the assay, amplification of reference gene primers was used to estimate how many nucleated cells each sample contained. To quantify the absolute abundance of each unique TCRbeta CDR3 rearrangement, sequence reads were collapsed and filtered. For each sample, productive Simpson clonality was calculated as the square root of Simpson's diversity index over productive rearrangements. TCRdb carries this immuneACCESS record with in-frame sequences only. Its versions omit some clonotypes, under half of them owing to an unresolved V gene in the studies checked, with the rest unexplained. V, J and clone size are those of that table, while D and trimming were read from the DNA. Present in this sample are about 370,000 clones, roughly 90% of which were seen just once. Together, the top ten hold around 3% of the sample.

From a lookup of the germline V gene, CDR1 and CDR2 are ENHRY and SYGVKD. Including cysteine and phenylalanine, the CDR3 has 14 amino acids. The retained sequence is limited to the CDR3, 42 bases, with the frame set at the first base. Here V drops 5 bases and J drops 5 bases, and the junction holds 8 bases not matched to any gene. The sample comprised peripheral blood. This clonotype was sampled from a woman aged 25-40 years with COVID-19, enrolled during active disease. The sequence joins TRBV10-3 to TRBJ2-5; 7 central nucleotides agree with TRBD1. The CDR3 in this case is CAISRGPRRETQYF. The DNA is TGTGCCATCAGTAGGGGGCCCCGGCGGGAGACCCAGTACTTC.